This is a list of T cell receptor beta chains from one sample in a study of cytomegalovirus exposure and HLA in healthy donors. Method: immunoSEQ multiplex PCR; TCRdb's copy keeps in-frame clones and lacks some. The sample lists some 130,000 clones; about 78% were seen once. Sequencing was carried out using PBMCs. Receptors were obtained from a human donor in good health. CDR3s include the opening cysteine and the closing phenylalanine or tryptophan. A D gene is named only where the DNA matches it firmly. Size is stated for part of the rows, as once, few or many counts, or as a class when the clone is expanded.

V gene	clone size	J gene	D gene	CDR3 DNA	CDR3 protein
TRBV7-6	-	TRBJ2-3	TRBD2	TGTGCCAGCAGCTTAATGCGGGGGGCCTCCACAGATACGCAGTATTTT	CASSLMRGASTDTQYF
TRBV25-1	-	TRBJ2-7	-	TGTGCCAGCAGTGAATATATAAACAGCTACGAGCAGTACTTC	CASSEYINSYEQYF
TRBV5-6	-	TRBJ2-3	TRBD1	TGTGCCAGCAGGCGACAGGGGATAGATACGCAGTATTTT	CASRRQGIDTQYF
TRBV19	-	TRBJ1-2	-	TGTGCCAGTAGCTCAGGGGTTGGCTATGGCTACACCTTC	CASSSGVGYGYTF
TRBV19	-	TRBJ2-3	-	TGTGCCAGTCGACAGGATAGCACAGATACGCAGTATTTT	CASRQDSTDTQYF
TRBV27	-	TRBJ1-4	-	TGTGCCAGCGGAACGCAGGGTGTACGTGAAAAACTGTTTTTT	CASGTQGVREKLFF
TRBV7-3	few	TRBJ2-2	TRBD1	TGTGCCAGCAGCACGAGGACAGGGGGGACCGGGGAGCTGTTTTTT	CASSTRTGGTGELFF
TRBV5-1	-	TRBJ2-3	TRBD2	TGCGCCAGCAGCCCCCTCTTGGAGCGGGGGGCCCCCACAGATACGCAGTATTTT	CASSPLLERGAPTDTQYF
TRBV4-2	-	TRBJ1-2	-	TGTGCCAGCAGCCAAGATAGACAAGGGGACTATGGCTACACCTTC	CASSQDRQGDYGYTF
TRBV4-2	-	TRBJ1-5	TRBD1	TGTGCCAGCAGCCGACAGGGGGCAGGTCAGCCCCAGCATTTT	CASSRQGAGQPQHF
TRBV6-5	-	TRBJ2-1	TRBD1	TGTGCCAGCAGTTACCCCGACAGGGCTGGGTACAATGAGCAGTTCTTC	CASSYPDRAGYNEQFF
TRBV7-2	-	TRBJ2-7	TRBD2	TGTGCCAGCAGCTTAAGGCGGGGACTAAACAGCTACGAGCAGTACTTC	CASSLRRGLNSYEQYF
TRBV11-3	-	TRBJ1-5	TRBD1	TGTGCCAGCAGCTTAGGGAGGGGGCCTAATCAGCCCCAGCATTTT	CASSLGRGPNQPQHF
TRBV5-4	-	TRBJ2-7	-	TGTGCCAGCAGCTTGGAAGCGCAGGGCCACTACGAGCAGTACTTC	CASSLEAQGHYEQYF
TRBV9	-	TRBJ1-6	-	TGTGCCAGCAGCGTAGGTCTTGGCGGCACGAGCTCCTATAATTCACCCCTCCACTTT	CASSVGLGGTSSYNSPLHF
TRBV4-1	few	TRBJ2-3	-	TGCGCCAGCAGCCAAGACACCACACTAGGGGGGGGGCCAGATACGCAGTATTTT	CASSQDTTLGGGPDTQYF
TRBV27	-	TRBJ1-2	TRBD1	TGTGCCAGCAGCCGGACAGGGGGCGGTGGCTACACCTTC	CASSRTGGGGYTF
TRBV7-8	few	TRBJ2-2	TRBD2	TGTGCCAGCAGCTTAGCTGGTGGACTAGTTTATACCGGGGAGCTGTTTTTT	CASSLAGGLVYTGELFF
TRBV5-4	-	TRBJ2-5	-	TGTGCCAGCAGACTGGACTTAACCGAAGAGACCCAGTACTTC	CASRLDLTEETQYF
TRBV7-2	once	TRBJ1-6	-	TGTGCCAGCAGCTTAGGAGGGTCAGCCGACTTCCTCCACTTT	CASSLGGSADFLHF
TRBV28	few	TRBJ2-7	-	TGTGCCAGCAGTCCCCCCGCCGGGCCTAGCTCTTTGGAGTACTTC	CASSPPAGPSSLEYF
TRBV27	-	TRBJ2-7	TRBD2	TGTGCCAGCAGTTTGCGGCCTAGCGGGAGGGCCAGTCTGTACGAGCAGTACTTC	CASSLRPSGRASLYEQYF
TRBV28	-	TRBJ2-3	TRBD1	TGTGCCAGCAGTTATCAACAGGGGGCGCATCGCACAGATACGCAGTATTTT	CASSYQQGAHRTDTQYF
TRBV4-2	-	TRBJ2-7	-	TGTGCCAGCAGCCAGATCAACGGCTACGAGCAGTACTTC	CASSQINGYEQYF
TRBV30	-	TRBJ2-3	-	TGTGCCTGGAGGACAGCGGATACGCAGTATTTT	CAWRTADTQYF
TRBV15	once	TRBJ1-3	-	TGTGCCACCAGCAGAGAAGGACTTCGGGTAGGGAACACCATATATTTT	CATSREGLRVGNTIYF
TRBV11-2	-	TRBJ2-1	TRBD1	TGTGCCAGCAGCTTAGGGACAGGGGGATTTTCCTACAATGAGCAGTTCTTC	CASSLGTGGFSYNEQFF
TRBV28	-	TRBJ2-1	TRBD1	TGTGCCAGCAGTCCGGAACTCAGGACAGGGTCCTACAATGAGCAGTTCTTC	CASSPELRTGSYNEQFF
TRBV28	-	TRBJ1-4	TRBD1	TGTGCCTGCCGCGGTCCTCCTCAGGGGGCGATGCGAGAAAAACTGTTTTTT	CACRGPPQGAMREKLFF
TRBV28	-	TRBJ2-7	TRBD2	TGTGCCAGCAGTTTCATCGCTTCGACTAGCGGGAGACCAAGCTCCTACGAGCAGTACTTC	CASSFIASTSGRPSSYEQYF
TRBV10-3	few	TRBJ1-5	-	TGTGCCATCAGCGGGGGGGATAGCAATCAGCCCCAGCATTTT	CAISGGDSNQPQHF
TRBV7-9	-	TRBJ2-1	TRBD1	TGTGCCAGCAGCAGTACCGGGGGACAGGGACATGAGCAGTTCTTC	CASSSTGGQGHEQFF
TRBV15	-	TRBJ2-3	-	TGTGCCACCAGTACGAGCGCGGGGGCCACAGATACGCAGTATTTT	CATSTSAGATDTQYF
TRBV28	-	TRBJ1-2	-	TGTGCCACCGGGTTTTCGGTGCGGGCTTATGGCTACACCTTC	CATGFSVRAYGYTF
TRBV10-2	-	TRBJ2-1	-	TGCGCCAGGGCTTTGCCCGGGTCCTACAATGAGCAGTTCTTC	CARALPGSYNEQFF
TRBV18	-	TRBJ1-1	-	TGTGCCAGCTCACGAGTTAAGAACACTGAAGCTTTCTTT	CASSRVKNTEAFF
TRBV4-3	-	TRBJ1-2	TRBD1	TGCGCCAGCAGCCAAGATGGGCAGGGGGCCTATGGCTACACCTTC	CASSQDGQGAYGYTF
TRBV4-1	-	TRBJ2-1	TRBD2	TGCGCCAGCGAAAACTTAAGCGGGGCCGAGCAGTTCTTC	CASENLSGAEQFF
TRBV27	-	TRBJ2-1	-	TGTGCCAGCAGTTTTCTGGCAGGGGAGCAGTTCTTC	CASSFLAGEQFF
TRBV21-1	few	TRBJ1-5	-	TGTGCCAGATTCAATAGCAATCAGCCCCAGCATTTT	CARFNSNQPQHF
TRBV2	-	TRBJ1-5	-	TGTGCCAGCAGTGAAAAGGGGCAGGGTCAGCCCCAGCATTTT	CASSEKGQGQPQHF
TRBV19	-	TRBJ1-3	-	TGTGCCAGTAGCCAGGCGATTAGCTCTGGAAACACCATATATTTT	CASSQAISSGNTIYF
TRBV15	-	TRBJ2-5	TRBD2	TGTGCCACCAGCAGATCCGGGGCGGGAGAAGAGACCCAGTACTTC	CATSRSGAGEETQYF
TRBV6-1	-	TRBJ2-5	TRBD2	TGTGCCAGCAGTGTGACCGGGACTAGCGGGATAGGCCTACAAGAGGCCCAGTACTTC	CASSVTGTSGIGLQEAQYF
TRBV5-4	-	TRBJ2-3	TRBD1	TGTGCCAGCAGCGGGGGGGGGACAGGGAACCCAGATACGCAGTATTTT	CASSGGGTGNPDTQYF
TRBV19	-	TRBJ2-5	TRBD2	TGTGCCAGTACCGGCGGCGGGAGGCATGAGACCCAGTACTTC	CASTGGGRHETQYF
TRBV7-2	-	TRBJ2-7	-	TGTGCCAGCAGCTGGCGGGTCTACGAGCAGTACTTC	CASSWRVYEQYF